Shown below are 24 T cell receptor beta chains from a single sample sequenced in a study of T-cell reconstitution after alpha-beta-depleted transplantation in children. This sample's TCRbeta library carried unique molecular identifier barcodes. TCRdb re-called the PCR reads with MiXCR, one entry per CDR3 protein. This table holds 700,000 or so distinct CDR3 sequences, less than 15% found once. The material sequenced was PBMCs, taken before TCRalphabeta/CD19-depleted stem cell transplant. These receptors were taken from a girl aged 2-10 years with congenital amegakaryocytic thrombocytopenia, due to receive a stem cell transplant.

Many counts were recorded for this clonotype. The chain couples TRBV29-1 to TRBJ2-5; 7 bases line up with TRBD1. CDR3 length: 15 residues. V was clipped by 2 bases and J by 5 bases; unmatched bases: 11. Germline V gives CDR1 SQVTM, CDR2 ANQGSEA. CDR3 coding DNA: TGCAGCGTTGAACCGGGACAGAGTCCTTGGGAGACCCAGTACTTC. This gives the protein CSVEPGQSPWETQYF.

V is TRBV29-1 and J is TRBJ2-5, with TRBD1 as a possible D gene (6 bases). This CDR3 region has 13 residues. Germline CDR1 is SQVTM and CDR2 is ANQGSEA. Trimming removed 7 bases at V and 1 base at J, with 13 bases between. This CDR3 is CSGRPTGQETQYF. CDR3 in DNA: TGCAGCGGCAGACCGACAGGCCAAGAGACCCAGTACTTC.

The CDR3 region is CASSPARLNEQFF. As DNA, the CDR3 is TGTGCCAGCTCACCAGCCAGGCTTAATGAGCAGTTCTTC. V gene TRBV18 combines with J gene TRBJ2-1; D gene uncertain. The germline V gene has CDR1 KGHSH and CDR2 LQKENI. V lost 2 bases and J lost 7, with 9 bases in between. This CDR3 contains 13 residues.

The V gene is TRBV19, the J gene TRBJ2-1, with D perhaps given as TRBD1 or TRBD2 (5 bases each). The germline V gene has CDR1 LNHDA and CDR2 SQIVND (reference sequence). V lost 6 bases to trimming and J lost 7 bases, with 22 bases between them. The CDR3 is 16 amino acids. CDR3 residues: CASRQRGSSPTNEQFF. The CDR3 bases are TGTGCCAGTAGACAGAGGGGCAGTTCCCCGACTAATGAGCAGTTCTTC.

This clonotype was seen only a few times. The V and J genes are TRBV9 and TRBJ2-3; weak D call: TRBD2 (5 bases). Between the trimmed V and J ends, which lost 0 bases and 0 bases, there was a span of 11 bases. The CDR3 has 16 residues. The germline V gene encodes CDR1 SGDLS and CDR2 YYNGEE. This chain's CDR3 is CASSVEERRSTDTQYF. In DNA, the CDR3 is TGTGCCAGCAGCGTAGAGGAGCGGCGGAGCACAGATACGCAGTATTTT.

This clonotype was seen many times. The chain joins TRBV5-6 to TRBJ2-1, with a tentative D call TRBD2 (5 bases). Per the germline V gene, CDR1 is SGHDT and CDR2 is YYEEEE. V lost 7 bases, J lost 1 base, and 12 bases lay in between. The CDR3 runs to 14 residues. CDR3 loop: CASHASGSYNEQFF. The CDR3 region has the DNA TGTGCCAGCCACGCGAGCGGATCCTACAATGAGCAGTTCTTC.

The CDR3 protein is CASSVDRRTDTQYF. DNA of the CDR3: TGTGCCAGCAGCGTTGACAGACGCACAGATACGCAGTATTTT. The genes are TRBV5-5 and TRBJ2-3; TRBD1 is a possible D gene (5 bases). This CDR3 contains 14 residues. The V and J ends lost 4 bases and 1 base respectively, with 10 bases between them. From germline, CDR1 is SGHKS and CDR2 YYEKEE (reference sequence). Based on the CDR3 plus reference TRBV5-5 and TRBJ2-3, the full variable domain is DAGVTQSPTHLIKTRGQQVTLRCSPISGHKSVSWYQQVLGQGPQFIFQYYEKEERGRGNFPDRFSARQFPNYSSELNVNALLLGDSALYLCASSVDRRTDTQYFGPGTRLTVL.

This clonotype was detected many times. The chain joins TRBV12-3 or TRBV12-4 to TRBJ2-3, with D possibly TRBD2 on 5 matching bases. The CDR3 runs to 15 residues. V lost 6 bases to trimming and J lost 2 bases, with 15 bases between them. DNA of the CDR3: TGTGCCAGCAGCAAAATGGCTAGCTTCACAGATACGCAGTATTTT. It yields the protein CASSKMASFTDTQYF.

This clonotype was picked up many times. This rearrangement joins TRBV5-1 to TRBJ2-1; no firm D call. Germline CDR1 and CDR2: SGHRS and YFSETQ. The V gene lost 4 bases and the J gene lost 5 bases, with 13 bases spanning the gap. The CDR3 is 14 residues long. CDR3 sequence reads: CASSIETRNNEQFF. DNA of the CDR3: TGCGCCAGCAGCATAGAGACAAGGAACAATGAGCAGTTCTTC.

This clonotype appeared a few times. The chain couples TRBV20-1 to TRBJ1-3, with unresolved D. Trimming took 0 bases from V and 0 from J, leaving 12 bases between them. Germline V CDR1 and CDR2: DFQATT, SNEGSKA (reference sequence). This CDR3 spans 16 amino acids. The CDR3 here is CSARDISGTSGNTIYF. The CDR3, as DNA: TGCAGTGCTAGAGATATATCAGGTACCTCTGGAAACACCATATATTTT.

This clonotype has ten or more counts. J is TRBJ2-2 and V is TRBV20-1; the D gene is possibly TRBD2 (6 bases). The germline V and J ends were trimmed by 0 bases and 4 bases, with 12 bases remaining between them. The V gene's germline CDR1 is DFQATT and CDR2 SNEGSKA (reference sequence). CDR3 length equals 15 residues. The CDR3 is CSARDRLASTGELFF. The CDR3 DNA reads as TGCAGTGCTAGAGATCGTCTAGCGAGCACCGGGGAGCTGTTTTTT.

This clonotype came up many times. The J gene is TRBJ2-7, the V gene TRBV4-1, with 7 bases that match TRBD2. Trimming cost V 3 bases and J 3 bases; bases outside gene matches: 2. Germline V CDR1 and CDR2: MGHRA, YSYEKL. The CDR3 runs to 13 residues. CDR3: CASSHQRDYEQYF. The CDR3 DNA follows: TGCGCCAGCAGCCACCAGCGGGACTACGAGCAGTACTTC.

This clonotype was recorded a few times. The chain has TRBV27 and TRBJ1-1; the match to TRBD1 covers 7 bases. The germline V gene encodes CDR1 MNHEY and CDR2 SMNVEV (reference sequence). CDR3 length: 14 amino acids. V gave up 5 bases and J gave up 3 bases; unmatched junction bases: 6. CDR3 sequence (DNA): TGTGCCAGCAGTAAAATGACAGGGTACACTGAAGCTTTCTTT. Its protein product is CASSKMTGYTEAFF.

The chain couples TRBV30 to TRBJ2-5; D is tentatively TRBD1 or TRBD2 (5 bases each). The CDR3 loop spans 15 amino acids. The germline V gene encodes CDR1 GTSNPN and CDR2 SVGIG (reference sequence). The ends were cut back, 2 bases at V and 5 bases at J, with 18 bases in the middle. The CDR3 nucleotides are TGTGCCTGGAGTTCCCGGGACCCCATCGATGAGACCCAGTACTTC. It codes for CAWSSRDPIDETQYF.

This chain joins TRBV28 and TRBJ2-1; 8 bases are shared with TRBD2. Germline loops: CDR1 MDHEN, CDR2 SYDVKM. The CDR3 spans 16 residues. After removal of 4 bases from V and 5 bases from J, the junction contained 10 bases not matched to a gene. CDR3 loop: CASSSPATSENNEQFF. The CDR3 DNA is TGTGCCAGCAGTTCCCCCGCGACTAGCGAGAACAATGAGCAGTTCTTC.

This clonotype has at least ten counts. The CDR3, as DNA: TGTGCCAGTAGTATCGGGGGAGACTACGAGCAGTACTTC. Its protein product is CASSIGGDYEQYF. The rearrangement links TRBV19 to TRBJ2-7, with TRBD2 as a possible D gene (6 bases). The CDR3 is 13 residues long. Deletions cut 3 bases from V and 3 bases from J, with 9 bases between. Germline CDR1 reads LNHDA; CDR2 reads SQIVND (reference sequence).

This clonotype appeared a few times. V gene TRBV5-1 combines with J gene TRBJ2-1; 7 bases agree with TRBD2. V shed 2 bases, J shed 5 bases, and the junction held 13 bases outside the gene matches. The germline V gene has CDR1 SGHRS and CDR2 YFSETQ. The CDR3 is made up of 17 amino acids. CDR3 sequence reads: CASSLWFREGGHNEQFF. The CDR3, as DNA: TGCGCCAGCAGCTTATGGTTCAGGGAGGGTGGCCACAATGAGCAGTTCTTC.

Points on this clonotype: This may stem from a read error, because a much larger clone lies one nucleotide away. The final CDR3 position lacks the conserved phenylalanine or tryptophan, pointing to a likely read error. The V and J genes are TRBV20-1 and TRBJ1-2; tentative D call: TRBD1 (5 bases). This CDR3 spans 13 amino acids. Trimming took off 4 bases at V and 5 bases at J, with 14 bases between the two ends. The germline gives CDR1 DFQATT, CDR2 SNEGSKA (reference sequence). This CDR3 is CSAKTEKLYGYTV. CDR3 in DNA: TGCAGTGCTAAGACAGAAAAGTTATATGGCTACACCGTC.

The rearrangement joins TRBV12-3 or TRBV12-4 to TRBJ2-7; 8 bases are a match to TRBD2. The V and J ends lost 6 bases and 6 bases, in that order; junction bases with no gene match: 13. This CDR3 has 15 amino acids. CDR3 loop: CASSPLSSGSREQYF. CDR3 bases: TGTGCCAGCAGCCCTCTGTCGAGCGGGAGCCGCGAGCAGTACTTC.

This clonotype was found many times. The V call is TRBV29-1, the J call TRBJ2-1; 7 bases match TRBD2. There are 15 residues in the CDR3. Trimming removed 1 base from V and 2 bases from J; junction bases left unmatched: 5. CDR1 is SQVTM and CDR2 is ANQGSEA in the germline V gene. CDR3 sequence: CSVEAAGDTYNEQFF. DNA for the CDR3: TGCAGCGTTGAAGCTGCGGGAGATACCTACAATGAGCAGTTCTTC.

This clonotype was seen repeatedly, ten times or more. The V gene is TRBV20-1, the J gene TRBJ2-1; 7 nucleotides line up with TRBD1. Germline V gives CDR1 DFQATT, CDR2 SNEGSKA (reference sequence). With V trimmed by 3 bases and J by 4 bases, 9 bases remained unmatched. This CDR3 region has 15 residues. CDR3 DNA: TGCAGTGCTAGGGAACCGGGACAGCAATACAATGAGCAGTTCTTC. Translated: CSAREPGQQYNEQFF.

This clonotype has a handful of counts. The rearrangement links TRBV12-3 or TRBV12-4 to TRBJ2-1; tentatively, D is TRBD2 (6 bases). The CDR3 has 16 residues. Trimming took 2 bases from V and 5 from J, leaving 16 bases between them. The CDR3, as DNA: TGTGCCAGCAGTTTATCCTGGAGGGGAGGACACAATGAGCAGTTCTTC. It encodes CASSLSWRGGHNEQFF.

This clonotype appeared a single time. The chain links TRBV5-1 to TRBJ2-7, with 7 bases identical to TRBD1. The germline gives CDR1 SGHRS, CDR2 YFSETQ. The CDR3 runs 18 residues. Trimming took 3 bases from V and 3 from J; bases not matched to a gene: 18. The CDR3 protein is CASSSTGSFELGRYEQYF. CDR3 DNA: TGCGCCAGCAGCTCGACAGGGTCTTTCGAGTTAGGCCGCTACGAGCAGTACTTC.

This clonotype appeared a few times. The rearrangement joins TRBV20-1 to TRBJ2-1; D is undetermined. Per the germline V gene, CDR1 is DFQATT and CDR2 is SNEGSKA (reference sequence). Trimming took 5 bases from V and 4 from J, leaving 15 bases between them. The length of the CDR3 is 14 residues. The chain's CDR3 is CSAPSDELYNEQFF. CDR3 coding DNA: TGCAGTGCTCCGAGCGACGAGTTATACAATGAGCAGTTCTTC.